The rows below give T cell receptor beta chains drawn from one sample of a study of OX40 agonist ivuxolimab in advanced cancers. The method was immunoSEQ multiplex PCR; TCRdb's version includes in-frame clones alone and lacks a portion of them. Here the sample spans 50,000 to 80,000 clones, approximately 85% being singletons. The source was CD4+ or CD8+ T cells sorted from blood, collected in a trial of the OX40 agonist ivuxolimab. The receptors stem from an adult with an advanced solid tumor such as melanoma, head and neck, liver or kidney cancer. CDR3s include the opening cysteine and the closing phenylalanine or tryptophan. A clone size is listed for some rows: how often the clone was seen (once, few, many), or a class if it is expanded.

CDR3 | size | J | V
CATSYGQGDSPLHF | medium-sized | TRBJ1-6 | TRBV15
CASSQGALGQPQHF | - | TRBJ1-5 | TRBV2
CASNLLLQGVGGYTF | - | TRBJ1-2 | TRBV6-1
CASSHNLLRDLANYEQYF | - | TRBJ2-7 | TRBV4-1
CASSLGLGNTIYF | - | TRBJ1-3 | TRBV18
CAISDPTSGRIHEQYF | - | TRBJ2-7 | TRBV10-3
CASSLSGEGYGYTF | - | TRBJ1-2 | TRBV5-6
CASSTDIRDTQYF | - | TRBJ2-3 | TRBV28
CASSMGRDRDHEQYF | - | TRBJ2-7 | TRBV19
CASSPGVSEKLFF | - | TRBJ1-4 | TRBV7-2
CASSSDRVEGYTF | - | TRBJ1-2 | TRBV5-4
CASSTNRDHRGTEAFF | once | TRBJ1-1 | TRBV28
CASSLAPSGALADNEQFF | - | TRBJ2-1 | TRBV7-2
CASSSYRGGNTEAFF | - | TRBJ1-1 | TRBV28
CAWSFSGGGYEQYF | once | TRBJ2-7 | TRBV30
CASSPGRGGVYNEQFF | - | TRBJ2-1 | TRBV5-1
CASSIEGGLAGGSNEQFF | - | TRBJ2-1 | TRBV19
CASSQVRTGRSYTF | - | TRBJ1-2 | TRBV16
CASSLAGRVNQYF | - | TRBJ2-7 | TRBV5-8
CASSSSLGTSGRARDTQYF | - | TRBJ2-3 | TRBV27
CASSLLIQTTGLDTQYF | - | TRBJ2-3 | TRBV27
CASRIDRGAYEQYF | - | TRBJ2-7 | TRBV7-2
CASRRQGRRTEAFF | - | TRBJ1-1 | TRBV6-1
CATSRRQETQYF | - | TRBJ2-5 | TRBV15
CASRTEKLFF | - | TRBJ1-4 | TRBV6-5
CASSSPKYSNQPQHF | - | TRBJ1-5 | TRBV28
CASSDAAGWEQYF | - | TRBJ2-7 | TRBV6-1
CASSIRQIYGYTF | - | TRBJ1-2 | TRBV19
CASSLSPTYNEQFF | - | TRBJ2-1 | TRBV5-1
CASSPDRNSYEQYF | - | TRBJ2-7 | TRBV18
CASSLGDRYTGELFF | - | TRBJ2-2 | TRBV5-4
CASAGTVLRYGYTF | - | TRBJ1-2 | TRBV6-6
CASSLNTEAFF | - | TRBJ1-1 | TRBV5-6
CASSTPSQETQYF | - | TRBJ2-5 | TRBV18
CASSALTGLGTDTQYF | - | TRBJ2-3 | TRBV7-9
CASSEAPGTDTQYF | - | TRBJ2-3 | TRBV2
CASSISGGSLGEQYF | - | TRBJ2-7 | TRBV19
CASSMQGLSQYF | - | TRBJ2-3 | TRBV19
CASSHPGQGYEQFF | - | TRBJ2-1 | TRBV4-1
CASSPGRVERTQYF | - | TRBJ2-5 | TRBV7-9
CASSLSGSGELFF | - | TRBJ2-2 | TRBV28